A single sample is the source of the 30 T cell receptor beta chains below, sequenced in a study of T cells after posttransplantation cyclophosphamide. The assay was immunoSEQ multiplex PCR, and TCRdb's table has in-frame clones only and misses some. The sample records approximately 39,000 clones, more than 70% being singletons. Busulfan-fludarabine conditioning, marrow transplant, and cyclophosphamide on days +3 and +4 were administered. The source was CD4+ T cells sorted from blood, collected 1,900 to 2,000 days after a stem cell transplant with posttransplant cyclophosphamide. The receptors shown here come from a female patient in her thirties or forties who received an allogeneic stem cell transplant from a related donor, was CMV-positive, and had no GVHD. Part of the T cell pool may stem from the graft donor.

The CDR3 spells CASSPRTSGSYNEQFF. For the CDR3, the DNA is TGTGCCAGCAGCCCACGGACTAGCGGATCCTACAATGAGCAGTTCTTC. The chain carries TRBV7-9 and TRBJ2-1; TRBD2 agrees at 10 bases. Trimming cost V 5 bases and J 1 base; bases outside gene matches: 5. CDR1 SEHNR and CDR2 FQNEAQ come from the germline V gene (reference sequence). The CDR3 is made up of 16 amino acids.

The chain combines TRBV15 with TRBJ1-1; D remains unclear. CDR3 length: 16 amino acids. Germline V lookup: CDR1 LNHNV, CDR2 YYDKDF (reference sequence). Trimming took 0 bases from V and 3 from J, leaving 14 bases between them. The CDR3 DNA reads TGTGCCACCAGCAGAGATTACGAGGCTGTGGACACTGAAGCTTTCTTT. It codes for CATSRDYEAVDTEAFF.

J is TRBJ2-5 and V is TRBV5-1; 9 nucleotides align to TRBD1. The germline V gene encodes CDR1 SGHRS and CDR2 YFSETQ. Losses at the gene ends were 4 bases for V and 1 base for J; bases not matched to a gene: 8. This CDR3 comprises 16 residues. CDR3 amino acids: CASSPGTGRVQETQYF. CDR3 nucleotide sequence: TGCGCCAGCAGCCCCGGGACAGGGCGAGTCCAAGAGACCCAGTACTTC.

This chain links TRBV4-2 with TRBJ2-3, with TRBD2 matching over 9 bases. Germline V gene data show CDR1 as LGHNA and CDR2 as YNFKEQ. This CDR3 contains 17 residues. The trim removed 0 bases at V and 3 bases at J, leaving 7 bases unmatched. The CDR3 sequence is CASSQEGGGVETDTQYF. CDR3 in DNA: TGTGCCAGCAGCCAAGAAGGCGGGGGGGTCGAAACAGATACGCAGTATTTT.

This chain connects TRBV7-9 to TRBJ2-5; 11 bases are shared with TRBD1. The junction had 2 bases not matched to a gene; V was cut back by 1 base and J by 1 base. The CDR3 has 16 amino acids. Germline lookup yields CDR1 SEHNR and CDR2 FQNEAQ (reference sequence). This chain's CDR3 is CASSLGDRGFQETQYF. CDR3 coding DNA: TGTGCCAGCAGCTTAGGGGACAGGGGGTTCCAAGAGACCCAGTACTTC.

This clone has only a few counts. The genes are TRBV11-3 and TRBJ1-6; 7 nucleotides match TRBD1. This CDR3 region has 14 residues. V shed 5 bases and J 5 bases; nucleotides not matched to a gene: 3. CDR1 SGHNT and CDR2 YENEEA come from the germline V gene. In nucleotides, the CDR3 is TGTGCCAGCAGCCAGGGGGGCAATAATTCACCCCTCCACTTT. Translating it yields CASSQGGNNSPLHF.

The gene calls are TRBV28 and TRBJ2-5; tentatively, D is TRBD2 (5 bases). The CDR3 consists of 13 residues. V was pared by 7 bases and J by 1 base, with 10 bases between. CDR1 and CDR2 from the germline V gene are MDHEN and SYDVKM. CDR3 nucleotide sequence: TGTGCCAGCACTCCGGGATTCCAAGAGACCCAGTACTTC. It specifies CASTPGFQETQYF.

The gene calls are TRBV21-1 and TRBJ2-7; the tabulated D call, TRBD1, remains unverified against the DNA. TRBV21-1 is labeled a pseudogene. This CDR3 spans 17 amino acids. The CDR3 loop is CASSKDPPGQFSYEQYF. DNA of the CDR3: TGTGCCAGCAGCAAAGATCCCCCGGGACAGTTCTCCTACGAGCAGTACTTC.

The chain is built from TRBV7-9 and TRBJ1-1; D is possibly TRBD1 (6 bases). The CDR3 is 15 amino acids. From germline, CDR1 is SEHNR and CDR2 FQNEAQ (reference sequence). V was trimmed by 5 bases and J by 1 base, leaving 14 bases between them. The CDR3 region has the DNA TGTGCCAGCAGCCCATATGGACAGCCGAACACTGAAGCTTTCTTT. As protein: CASSPYGQPNTEAFF.

This chain joins TRBV5-1 and TRBJ2-7, with D perhaps matching TRBD1 (6 bases). The CDR3 has 13 residues. Per the germline V gene, CDR1 is SGHRS and CDR2 is YFSETQ. The ends were cut back, 2 bases at V and 7 bases at J, with 13 bases in the middle. CDR3 amino acids: CASSFTGMEEQYF. In DNA, the CDR3 is TGCGCCAGCAGCTTCACAGGGATGGAGGAGCAGTACTTC.

The rearrangement uses TRBV9 and TRBJ1-2, with TRBD1 matching over 12 bases. The CDR3 is 15 amino acids. CDR1 is SGDLS and CDR2 is YYNGEE in the germline V gene. Trimming cost V 4 bases and J 8 bases; bases outside gene matches: 9. The DNA for the CDR3 is TGTGCCAGCAGCTCCCGGGACAGGGGGCAGGAGGGCTACACCTTC. Encoded protein: CASSSRDRGQEGYTF.

The CDR3 loop reads CASSYVGGAYEQYF. In DNA, the CDR3 is TGTGCCAGCAGTTACGTCGGGGGGGCCTACGAGCAGTACTTC. The chain couples TRBV6-5 to TRBJ2-7; TRBD2 agrees at 8 bases. Germline loops: CDR1 MNHEY, CDR2 SVGAGI. CDR3 length equals 14 residues. Trimming cost V 2 bases and J 2 bases; bases outside gene matches: 2.

This chain links TRBV11-2 with TRBJ1-2; D unclear. Germline V gives CDR1 SGHAT, CDR2 FQNNGV. Trimming stripped 6 bases from V and 2 bases from J, with 16 bases between. The CDR3 is made up of 15 amino acids. DNA for the CDR3: TGTGCCAGCAGTGCGAGGGTTGATAGGAACTATGGCTACACCTTC. This codes for CASSARVDRNYGYTF. Looking up the rest from reference TRBV11-2 and TRBJ1-2 gives the full variable domain: EAGVAQSPRYKIIEKRQSVAFWCNPISGHATLYWYQQILGQGPKLLIQFQNNGVVDDSQLPKDRFSAERLKGVDSTLKIQPAKLEDSAVYLCASSARVDRNYGYTFGSGTRLTVV.

The chain links TRBV28 to TRBJ1-2, with TRBD1 matching 7 bases. V lost 7 bases to trimming and J lost 5 bases; unmatched junction nucleotides: 13. CDR1 and CDR2 (germline): MDHEN, SYDVKM. The CDR3 totals 15 residues. The CDR3 sequence is CASNGGGRQGYGYTF. As DNA, the CDR3 is TGTGCCAGCAATGGAGGGGGGCGACAGGGATATGGCTACACCTTC.

V and J are TRBV11-3 and TRBJ1-6, with D hard to call. V lost 5 bases and J lost 8, with 10 bases in between. CDR3 length equals 13 residues. CDR1 SGHNT and CDR2 YENEEA come from the germline V gene. CDR3 amino acids: CASSVNTDSPLHF. The CDR3 bases are TGTGCCAGCAGCGTTAACACCGATTCACCCCTCCACTTT.

The chain employs TRBV15 and TRBJ2-5; D call uncertain. Germline assignment: CDR1 LNHNV and CDR2 YYDKDF (reference sequence). The CDR3 is 12 amino acids. V lost 0 bases and J lost 5, with 4 bases in between. The CDR3 region has the DNA TGTGCCACCAGCAGAGATGAGGAGACCCAGTACTTC. Amino acid sequence: CATSRDEETQYF. Based on the CDR3 plus reference TRBV15 and TRBJ2-5, the full variable domain is DAMVIQNPRYQVTQFGKPVTLSCSQTLNHNVMYWYQQKSSQAPKLLFHYYDKDFNNEADTPDNFQSRRPNTSFCFLDIRSPGLGDTAMYLCATSRDEETQYFGPGTRLLVL.

This chain uses TRBV5-1 with TRBJ2-4, with 12 bases lining up with TRBD2. In germline, CDR1 is SGHRS, CDR2 YFSETQ. The J segment lost 4 bases and the V segment lost 4 bases, leaving 6 bases of the junction unmatched. The CDR3 is 16 amino acids. This chain's CDR3 is CASSGGLAGNKNIQYF. Written as DNA, the CDR3 is TGCGCCAGCAGCGGCGGACTAGCGGGGAATAAAAACATTCAGTACTTC. Filled out from reference TRBV5-1 and TRBJ2-4, the complete variable domain reads KAGVTQTPRYLIKTRGQQVTLSCSPISGHRSVSWYQQTPGQGLQFLFEYFSETQRNKGNFPGRFSGRQFSNSRSEMNVSTLELGDSALYLCASSGGLAGNKNIQYFGAGTRLSVL.

The V and J genes are TRBV2 and TRBJ1-4; maybe TRBD1 (5 bases). The CDR3 extends over 15 amino acids. Germline CDR1 reads SNHLY; CDR2 reads FYNNEI. V gave up 3 bases and J gave up 5 bases, with 13 bases separating them. The CDR3 protein is CASSEGGGRNEKLFF. The CDR3 DNA is TGTGCCAGCAGTGAGGGGGGGGGACGCAATGAAAAACTGTTTTTT.

The rearrangement joins TRBV28 to TRBJ1-1; tentative D call: TRBD1 (5 bases). In germline, CDR1 is MDHEN, CDR2 SYDVKM. The ends were cut back, 6 bases at V and 1 base at J, with 12 bases in the middle. The length of the CDR3 is 14 residues. In DNA, the CDR3 is TGTGCCAGCAGGGCGTGGCAGGGGAACACTGAAGCTTTCTTT. It yields the protein CASRAWQGNTEAFF.

The chain uses TRBV4-1 and TRBJ1-6; D gene ambiguous. The germline V gene encodes CDR1 MGHRA and CDR2 YSYEKL. The V end was cut by 4 bases, the J end by 0 bases, with 16 bases between. CDR3 length equals 18 residues. CDR3 amino acids: CASSPVQDWSSYNSPLHF. CDR3 bases: TGCGCCAGCAGCCCAGTTCAGGACTGGAGCTCCTATAATTCACCCCTCCACTTT.

This clone was detected a few times. The CDR3 reads CASSIGPPWRGRYEQYF. As DNA, the CDR3 is TGTGCCAGTAGTATAGGCCCTCCTTGGCGGGGCAGATACGAGCAGTACTTC. The rearrangement joins TRBV19 to TRBJ2-7; tentatively, D is TRBD2 (6 bases). CDR3 size: 17 residues. Between the trimmed V and J ends, which lost 1 base and 4 bases, there was a span of 20 bases. Germline V gene data show CDR1 as LNHDA and CDR2 as SQIVND (reference sequence). Looking up the rest from reference TRBV19 and TRBJ2-7 gives the full variable domain: DGGITQSPKYLFRKEGQNVTLSCEQNLNHDAMYWYRQDPGQGLRLIYYSQIVNDFQKGDIAEGYSVSREKKESFPLTVTSAQKNPTAFYLCASSIGPPWRGRYEQYFGPGTRLTVT.

Only a few counts were recorded for this clone. V is TRBV6-1 and J is TRBJ2-3; D gene ambiguous. Germline V gene sequence: CDR1 MNHNS, CDR2 SASEGT. Trimming removed 6 bases from V and 0 bases from J, with 13 bases in between. The CDR3 is 15 residues long. The DNA of the CDR3 is TGTGCCAGCAGCCGAACCACAGCTAGCACAGATACGCAGTATTTT. It is translated as CASSRTTASTDTQYF.

This sequence joins TRBV7-2 and TRBJ2-3, with 14 bases lining up with TRBD2. The length of the CDR3 is 15 residues. The ends lost 4 bases at V and 6 bases at J; junction bases unmatched: 3. The germline V gene encodes CDR1 SGHTA and CDR2 FQGNSA. CDR3: CASSSRTSGGDTQYF. The CDR3 DNA reads as TGTGCCAGCAGCTCCAGGACTAGCGGGGGGGATACGCAGTATTTT.

V usage is TRBV7-2 and J usage is TRBJ1-2; no definite D call. V lost 3 bases, J lost 0 bases, and 14 bases lay in between. Germline V gene lookup returns CDR1 SGHTA and CDR2 FQGNSA. The CDR3 covers 16 residues. CDR3 in amino acids: CASSLAGRRSNYGYTF. The CDR3 DNA follows: TGTGCCAGCAGCTTGGCTGGGAGGCGCTCTAACTATGGCTACACCTTC.

J is TRBJ2-7 and V is TRBV6-1, with D perhaps TRBD1 (5 bases). Trimming stripped 2 bases from V and 2 bases from J, with 7 bases between. The CDR3 extends over 13 amino acids. Germline lookup yields CDR1 MNHNS and CDR2 SASEGT. CDR3 protein: CASSERQTYEQYF. In nucleotides, the CDR3 is TGTGCCAGCAGTGAACGACAGACCTACGAGCAGTACTTC.

J is TRBJ1-1 and V is TRBV18, with D maybe TRBD1 (6 bases). This CDR3 contains 13 residues. Germline CDR1 reads KGHSH; CDR2 reads LQKENI. Trimming removed 8 bases at V and 1 base at J, with 11 bases between. CDR3: CASLLRGNTEAFF. The CDR3, as DNA: TGTGCCAGCCTACTCAGGGGGAACACTGAAGCTTTCTTT.

The chain joins TRBV29-1 to TRBJ1-2; 8 nucleotides line up with TRBD1. The CDR3 totals 13 residues. V lost 2 bases to trimming and J lost 7 bases; unmatched junction nucleotides: 6. Germline V gives CDR1 SQVTM, CDR2 ANQGSEA. This CDR3 is CSVEKDRAGGYTF. In nucleotides, the CDR3 is TGCAGCGTTGAAAAGGACAGGGCCGGTGGCTACACCTTC.

This rearrangement joins TRBV5-1 to TRBJ2-1; tentative D call: TRBD2 (6 bases). The V gene's germline CDR1 is SGHRS and CDR2 YFSETQ. V dropped 2 bases and J dropped 5 bases, with 11 bases sitting between them. This CDR3 has 14 amino acids. DNA for the CDR3: TGCGCCAGCAGCTTCACTAGCCCGAACAATGAGCAGTTCTTC. It yields the protein CASSFTSPNNEQFF.

This sequence joins TRBV4-3 and TRBJ2-3, with 7 bases lining up with TRBD1. The V gene end was trimmed by 4 bases and the J gene end by 0 bases; junction bases not matched to a gene: 4. CDR3 length: 15 amino acids. Germline CDR1 and CDR2: LGHNA and YSLEER. The DNA of the CDR3 is TGCGCCAGCAGCCTAGGGGGCCGTAGCACAGATACGCAGTATTTT. Protein: CASSLGGRSTDTQYF.

The V call is TRBV5-6, the J call TRBJ1-3; 8 bases line up with TRBD1. After removal of 5 bases from V and 2 bases from J, the junction contained 9 bases not matched to a gene. The germline gives CDR1 SGHDT, CDR2 YYEEEE. CDR3 length: 16 residues. The CDR3 here is CASSEEQGATGNTIYF. CDR3 bases: TGTGCCAGCAGTGAAGAGCAGGGGGCAACTGGAAACACCATATATTTT.